The clone carrying this T cell receptor (beta chain) was observed a few times. This specimen belongs to a study of spatial heterogeneity in lung cancer. Overall study: When available, follow-up PBMC samples taken a median of about two years after resection were sequenced.

Germline V lookup: CDR1 SGHAT, CDR2 FQNNGV. CDR3 size: 13 residues. V was trimmed by 3 bases and J by 5 bases, leaving 11 bases between them. Time point given: blood at routine non-recurrence follow-up after resection. Whole RNA from tumor, nontumor lung or frozen PBMC was sequenced unsorted. TCRdb reprocessed the 5' RACE reads with MiXCR, giving one entry per CDR3 protein. The sample consists of about 47,000 distinct CDR3 sequences, 10% to 15% of them appearing once. The sequencing here drew on PBMCs, taken at follow-up. V gene TRBV11-2 combines with J gene TRBJ2-7; unclear D gene. The receptor's source is a male donor with early-stage non-small cell lung cancer. The CDR3 reads CASSFGRKDEQYF. Here the CDR3 DNA reads TGTGCCAGCAGCTTCGGCAGAAAGGACGAGCAGTACTTC.